The rows below give T cell receptor beta chains drawn from one sample of a study of beta chain features in type 1 diabetes. Clones were read by immunoSEQ multiplex PCR, and TCRdb kept only the in-frame ones, dropping some. The repertoire holds a few hundred thousand clones, with over 9.5% as singletons. Material for sequencing was naive CD4+ T cells from blood. The receptor source for this set is a young woman with type 1 diabetes. CDR3s include the opening cysteine and the closing phenylalanine or tryptophan. A D gene is named only where the DNA matches it firmly. The size field is filled for only some rows; it gives once, few, many or a size class.

>-|-|TRBJ2-7|TRBV2
TGTGCCAGCAGTGATGGCAGAGGGAGTATCTCCGAGCAGTACTTC
CASSDGRGSISEQYF
>-|-|TRBJ2-7|TRBV5-1
TGCGCCAGCAGCCCTCAAGGTCAAGGGAGCGACGAGCAGTACTTC
CASSPQGQGSDEQYF
>TRBD2|few|TRBJ2-5|TRBV4-3
TGCGCCAGCAGCCAAGCTAGGGTAGCGGGAGAGGAGACCCAGTACTTC
CASSQARVAGEETQYF
>-|-|TRBJ1-1|TRBV15
TGTGCCACCAGCAGAGATCTGTTGAGTACTGAAGCTTTCTTT
CATSRDLLSTEAFF
>TRBD2|-|TRBJ2-5|TRBV7-9
TGTGCCAGCAGTCCCGGGACTAGCGGGAAAGAGACCCAGTACTTC
CASSPGTSGKETQYF
>-|-|TRBJ2-7|TRBV30
TGTGCCTGGGGTCTACAGGGACCCTACGAGCAGTACTTC
CAWGLQGPYEQYF
>-|-|TRBJ1-1|TRBV29-1
TGCAGCGTTGAACAGGGGCAGGACGGGAACACTGAAGCTTTCTTT
CSVEQGQDGNTEAFF
>-|-|TRBJ2-7|TRBV5-1
TGCGCCAGCAGCTTGGACAGGGGGGGGCCCTACGAGCAGTACTTC
CASSLDRGGPYEQYF
>TRBD1|-|TRBJ1-2|TRBV14
TGTGCCAGCAGCCCAGCAATACCGGGACAGAACTATGGCTACACCTTC
CASSPAIPGQNYGYTF
>-|-|TRBJ2-3|TRBV7-9
TGTGCCCACAGCGGATGGGTTAGGGGCACAGATACGCAGTATTTT
CAHSGWVRGTDTQYF
>TRBD2|-|TRBJ2-2|TRBV28
TGTGCCAGCAGTTTTGGTGGCGGGAGGGCCCCCGGGGAGCTGTTTTTT
CASSFGGGRAPGELFF
>-|-|TRBJ1-1|TRBV6-6
TGTGCCAGCAGCCGCGGTAACACTGAAGCTTTCTTT
CASSRGNTEAFF
>-|-|TRBJ1-1|TRBV11-3
TGTGCCAGCAGCGCCAGGGGGAACACTGAAGCTTTCTTT
CASSARGNTEAFF
>TRBD1|few|TRBJ1-1|TRBV30
TGTGCCTGGAGTGATCAGGGGGGCACTGAAGCTTTCTTT
CAWSDQGGTEAFF
>TRBD2|-|TRBJ2-5|TRBV6-6
TGTGCCAGCAGTTTACTAGCGGGGGGGAAGACCCAGTACTTC
CASSLLAGGKTQYF
>-|-|TRBJ2-3|TRBV5-1
TGCGCCAGCGACTCGGGGAACCCAAACACAGATACGCAGTATTTT
CASDSGNPNTDTQYF
>TRBD2|few|TRBJ2-5|TRBV18
TGTGCCAGCTCCGCCTTACCGGGACTAGCGGGAGAGGAGACCCAGTACTTC
CASSALPGLAGEETQYF
>-|-|TRBJ2-5|TRBV10-3
TGTGCCATCAGTGCAGGTGGAGGGGCTAAGACCCAGTACTTC
CAISAGGGAKTQYF
>-|-|TRBJ1-1|TRBV30
TGTGCTATCGGGACAATACTCATGAACACTGAAGCTTTCTTT
CAIGTILMNTEAFF
>TRBD1|-|TRBJ2-5|TRBV25-1
TGTGCCAGCACCCCCTCGGACAGGGCTTGGCAGACCCAGTACTTC
CASTPSDRAWQTQYF
>TRBD2|few|TRBJ2-3|TRBV28
TGTGCCAGCAGCAAAGGACTAGCAATTGCTGATACGCAGTATTTT
CASSKGLAIADTQYF
>-|-|TRBJ2-7|TRBV30
TGTGCCTGGTCTCAGGGTTATGAGCAGTACTTC
CAWSQGYEQYF
>-|few|TRBJ2-7|TRBV2
TGTGCCTCCAAATGGGAGACTCCGGGCGAGCAGTACTTC
CASKWETPGEQYF
>TRBD1|few|TRBJ2-2|TRBV4-2
TGTGCCAGCAGCCCCACTGGGGTAGGGGGCGAGGGCGGGGAGCTGTTTTTT
CASSPTGVGGEGGELFF
>-|few|TRBJ2-5|TRBV4-2
TGTGCCAGCAGCCAAGTGTCTTTCGAGACCCAGTACTTC
CASSQVSFETQYF
>TRBD1|-|TRBJ1-2|TRBV5-4
TGTGCCAGCAGCTTACAGGGGGTCCTGGGCTACACCTTC
CASSLQGVLGYTF
>TRBD1|once|TRBJ2-7|TRBV7-2
TGTGCCAGCAGCTTCCTGGGGACAGGGGCCTACGAGCAGTACTTC
CASSFLGTGAYEQYF